The 20 T cell receptor beta chains below come from one sample, sequenced in a study of blood T cell repertoires in COVID-19. Some clones are missing from TCRdb's copy, which holds only in-frame ones; the method was immunoSEQ multiplex PCR. The sample shows about 78,000 clones, roughly 73% of them seen only once. Sample: peripheral blood. The receptors come from a human donor in a cohort sampled during active COVID-19.

The chain links TRBV9 to TRBJ2-7, with 8 bases lining up with TRBD2. Germline CDR1 is SGDLS and CDR2 is YYNGEE. CDR3 size: 16 residues. With V trimmed by 4 bases and J by 5 bases, 14 bases remained unmatched. The CDR3 protein is CASSPLVAGGPHEQYF. CDR3 nucleotides: TGTGCCAGCAGCCCCCTTGTGGCGGGGGGCCCCCACGAGCAGTACTTC.

The chain links TRBV6-5 to TRBJ2-1; 8 nucleotides match TRBD2. Per the germline V gene, CDR1 is MNHEY and CDR2 is SVGAGI. J gave up 12 bases and V 0 bases, and 4 bases lay outside the gene matches. The CDR3 has 13 residues. The CDR3 loop reads CASSYSTSAGQFF. The DNA for the CDR3 is TGTGCCAGCAGTTACTCGACTAGCGCGGGGCAGTTCTTC.

In this sample, this clone turned up a few times. V usage is TRBV2 and J usage is TRBJ1-5; TRBD1 is a possible D gene (6 bases). V was trimmed by 4 bases and J by 5 bases, leaving 15 bases between them. The CDR3 runs 15 residues. In germline, CDR1 is SNHLY, CDR2 FYNNEI. The CDR3 DNA reads as TGTGCCAGCAGTGGACAAGACAGGCTCTATCAGCCCCAGCATTTT. The encoded protein is CASSGQDRLYQPQHF.

The chain combines TRBV11-2 with TRBJ2-7; 7 nucleotides match TRBD1. Looked up from germline, CDR1 is SGHAT and CDR2 is FQNNGV. V shed 0 bases and J 4 bases; nucleotides not matched to a gene: 6. The CDR3 covers 15 residues. DNA for the CDR3: TGTGCCAGCAGCTTAGATAGAGGGGGCCCTTACGAGCAGTACTTC. It translates to CASSLDRGGPYEQYF.

Only one count was recorded for this clone. This chain connects TRBV30 to TRBJ1-3, with 9 positions matching TRBD1. Germline CDR1 GTSNPN, CDR2 SVGIG (reference sequence). V was pared by 3 bases and J by 4 bases, with 7 bases of the junction left unmatched. The CDR3 extends over 15 amino acids. CDR3 region: CAWRPGTGRGNTIYF. In DNA, the CDR3 is TGTGCCTGGAGACCCGGGACAGGGAGGGGAAACACCATATATTTT.

The rearrangement uses TRBV7-6 and TRBJ1-3; no reliable D call. The germline V gene encodes CDR1 SGHVS and CDR2 FNYEAQ. V was cut by 0 bases and J by 1 base, with 7 bases left in between. The CDR3 is made up of 15 amino acids. The DNA for the CDR3 is TGTGCCAGCAGCTTAGCGCCCGGGTCTGGAAACACCATATATTTT. Protein product: CASSLAPGSGNTIYF.

The chain employs TRBV5-1 and TRBJ1-2; 8 positions agree with TRBD1. This CDR3 region has 14 residues. V gave up 4 bases and J gave up 4 bases; unmatched junction bases: 6. The germline V gene encodes CDR1 SGHRS and CDR2 YFSETQ. CDR3 sequence reads: CASSPTGALYGYTF. The CDR3 region has the DNA TGCGCCAGCAGCCCGACAGGGGCCCTCTATGGCTACACCTTC.

V is TRBV18 and J is TRBJ2-6; 9 bases are shared with TRBD1. CDR3 length: 17 residues. The V gene's germline CDR1 is KGHSH and CDR2 LQKENI. Trimming took 2 bases from V and 4 from J; bases not matched to a gene: 6. CDR3 protein: CASSPWTGAGGANVLTF. As DNA, the CDR3 is TGTGCCAGCTCACCATGGACAGGGGCGGGAGGGGCCAACGTCCTGACTTTC.

The V call is TRBV27, the J call TRBJ2-1; tentative D call: TRBD1 (6 bases). The V end lost 6 bases, the J end lost 0 bases, and 15 bases lay between the germline ends. The CDR3 totals 16 residues. Germline V CDR1 and CDR2: MNHEY, SMNVEV (reference sequence). CDR3 sequence (DNA): TGTGCCAGCAGGAGAGGACAGTGGAGCTCCTACAATGAGCAGTTCTTC. It is translated as CASRRGQWSSYNEQFF.

This clone was observed once. The J gene is TRBJ2-5, the V gene TRBV13; TRBD2 aligns across 15 bases. After removal of 4 bases from V and 2 bases from J, the junction contained 8 bases not matched to a gene. Germline V gives CDR1 PRHDT, CDR2 FYEKMQ (reference sequence). This CDR3 region has 18 residues. CDR3 amino acids: CASSWTSGGAAFQETQYF. As DNA, the CDR3 is TGTGCCAGCAGCTGGACTAGCGGGGGGGCCGCGTTTCAAGAGACCCAGTACTTC.

This sequence joins TRBV7-2 and TRBJ1-4; no clear D gene. There are 15 residues in the CDR3. The germline CDR1 and CDR2 sequences are SGHTA and FQGNSA. Between the trimmed V and J ends, which lost 5 bases and 0 bases, there was a span of 10 bases. The CDR3 loop is CASSTRGTTNEKLFF. DNA of the CDR3: TGTGCCAGCAGCACCAGAGGAACAACTAATGAAAAACTGTTTTTT.

With respect to this clone: Other DNA sequences from this sample encode an identical CDR3 as well. The chain combines TRBV7-9 with TRBJ2-3; TRBD2 aligns across 13 bases. The CDR3 runs 16 residues. V was pared by 1 base and J by 3 bases, with 1 base of the junction left unmatched. Germline V CDR1 and CDR2: SEHNR, FQNEAQ (reference sequence). This CDR3 reads CASSLGLAGGTDTQYF. As DNA, the CDR3 is TGTGCCAGCAGCTTAGGACTAGCGGGGGGAACAGATACGCAGTATTTT.

V usage is TRBV6-5 and J usage is TRBJ1-3, with D perhaps TRBD1 (5 bases). The CDR3 has 15 residues. The germline V and J ends were trimmed by 7 bases and 1 base, with 14 bases remaining between them. Germline CDR1 MNHEY, CDR2 SVGAGI. The CDR3 sequence is CASTGYRQSGNTIYF. Written as DNA, the CDR3 is TGTGCCAGCACGGGTTATCGACAGTCTGGAAACACCATATATTTT.

The rearrangement links TRBV3-1 (or the pseudogene TRBV3-2) to TRBJ1-2, with 7 bases lining up with TRBD1. V was clipped by 3 bases and J by 4 bases; unmatched bases: 2. CDR1 LGHDT and CDR2 YNNKEL come from the germline V gene (reference sequence). This CDR3 comprises 13 residues. CDR3 loop: CASSQRTGYGYTF. In nucleotides, the CDR3 is TGTGCCAGCAGCCAGAGGACAGGCTATGGCTACACCTTC.

V and J are TRBV5-1 and TRBJ2-3; 7 bases are a match to TRBD1. CDR1 is SGHRS and CDR2 is YFSETQ in the germline V gene. The V gene end was trimmed by 4 bases and the J gene end by 2 bases; junction bases not matched to a gene: 10. This CDR3 contains 16 residues. The CDR3 DNA follows: TGCGCCAGCAGCCCACCCGGACAGGCGGTCACAGATACGCAGTATTTT. Protein sequence: CASSPPGQAVTDTQYF. The full variable domain, with the rest looked up from reference TRBV5-1 and TRBJ2-3, is KAGVTQTPRYLIKTRGQQVTLSCSPISGHRSVSWYQQTPGQGLQFLFEYFSETQRNKGNFPGRFSGRQFSNSRSEMNVSTLELGDSALYLCASSPPGQAVTDTQYFGPGTRLTVL.

The rearrangement joins TRBV6-4 to TRBJ1-6, with D perhaps matching TRBD1 (6 bases). The CDR3 sequence is 19 residues long. Germline CDR1 reads MRHNA; CDR2 reads SNTAGT. V was shortened by 5 bases and J by 0 bases, with 20 bases between the two germline ends. CDR3 bases: TGTGCCAGCAGTTCCGGGACACAAAAATTTAGCTCCTATAATTCACCCCTCCACTTT. It translates to CASSSGTQKFSSYNSPLHF.

The gene calls are TRBV2 and TRBJ2-6, with a possible D match to TRBD2 (6 bases). The CDR3 consists of 18 residues. Germline V lookup: CDR1 SNHLY, CDR2 FYNNEI. Trimming took 0 bases from V and 2 from J, leaving 14 bases between them. The CDR3 region has the DNA TGTGCCAGCAGTGAAGCGGGTTGGTGGGGGGCTGGGGCCAACGTCCTGACTTTC. This gives the protein CASSEAGWWGAGANVLTF.

The chain carries TRBV9 and TRBJ1-2; D perhaps matches TRBD1 (5 bases). CDR3 length equals 15 residues. Germline CDR1 and CDR2: SGDLS and YYNGEE. Trimming took 3 bases from V and 1 from J, leaving 13 bases between them. CDR3 loop: CASSADIDGNYGYTF. The CDR3 DNA sequence: TGTGCCAGCAGCGCGGACATCGACGGTAACTATGGCTACACCTTC. The full variable domain, rest sourced from reference TRBV9 and TRBJ1-2, is DSGVTQTPKHLITATGQRVTLRCSPRSGDLSVYWYQQSLDQGLQFLIQYYNGEERAKGNILERFSAQQFPDLHSELNLSSLELGDSALYFCASSADIDGNYGYTFGSGTRLTVV.

This chain joins TRBV5-1 and TRBJ1-1, with D possibly matching TRBD1 (6 bases). Germline V CDR1 and CDR2: SGHRS, YFSETQ. V was cut by 3 bases and J by 5 bases, with 20 bases left in between. This CDR3 region has 16 residues. CDR3 protein: CASSSSRGMAGTEAFF. CDR3 coding DNA: TGCGCCAGCAGCTCGTCGAGGGGGATGGCCGGGACTGAAGCTTTCTTT.

V and J are TRBV7-9 and TRBJ1-4; D possibly corresponds to TRBD1 (5 bases). The V end was cut by 2 bases, the J end by 8 bases, with 21 bases between. The CDR3 contains 17 residues. Germline V gives CDR1 SEHNR, CDR2 FQNEAQ (reference sequence). CDR3 sequence reads: CASSLPERTSDKEKLFF. CDR3 bases: TGTGCCAGCAGCTTACCTGAAAGGACAAGCGATAAGGAAAAACTGTTTTTT.